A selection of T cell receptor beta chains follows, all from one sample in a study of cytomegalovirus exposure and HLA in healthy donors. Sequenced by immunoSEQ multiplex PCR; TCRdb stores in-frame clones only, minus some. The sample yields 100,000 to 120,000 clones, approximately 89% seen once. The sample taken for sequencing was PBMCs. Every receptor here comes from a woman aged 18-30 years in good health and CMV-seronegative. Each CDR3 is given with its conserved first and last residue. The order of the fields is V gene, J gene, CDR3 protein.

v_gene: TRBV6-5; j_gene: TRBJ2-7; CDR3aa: CASSVGTTSYEQYF
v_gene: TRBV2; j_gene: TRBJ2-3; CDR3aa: CASSVGGMADTQYF
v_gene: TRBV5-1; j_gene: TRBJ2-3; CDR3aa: CASSLRGQGESTDTQYF
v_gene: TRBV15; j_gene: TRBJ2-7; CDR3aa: CATSDGGYEQYF
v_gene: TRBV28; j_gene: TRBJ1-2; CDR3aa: CASSRTGEPYGYTF
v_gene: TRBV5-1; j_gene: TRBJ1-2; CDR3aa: CASSLAGQGEGYTF
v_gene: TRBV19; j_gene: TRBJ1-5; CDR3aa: CASSPRTGPQPQHF
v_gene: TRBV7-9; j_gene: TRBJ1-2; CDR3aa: CASSLEPGSYGYTF
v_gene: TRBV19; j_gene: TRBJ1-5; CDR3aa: CASSNRAGQPQHF
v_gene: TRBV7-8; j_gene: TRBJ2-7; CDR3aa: CASSGYRAYEQYF
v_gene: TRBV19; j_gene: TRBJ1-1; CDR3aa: CASSIDSYTFAFF
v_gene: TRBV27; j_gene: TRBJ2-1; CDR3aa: CASSWEGDYNEQFF
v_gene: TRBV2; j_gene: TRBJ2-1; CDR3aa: CASSESRGGSEQFF
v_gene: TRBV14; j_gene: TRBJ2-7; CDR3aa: CASSSRTGGKYEQYF
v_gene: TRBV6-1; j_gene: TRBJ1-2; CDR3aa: CASSEAVGSYGYTF
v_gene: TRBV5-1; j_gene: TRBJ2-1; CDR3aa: CASSGLAGKYNEQFF